These 32 T cell receptor beta chains were sequenced from one sample in a study of regulatory T cells in long-lasting Graves disease. CDR3-region Arm-PCR and iRepertoire HTBI primers produced the TCR beta libraries. One entry per CDR3 protein, called by TCRdb with MiXCR from the multiplex PCR reads. The sample yields hundreds of thousands of distinct CDR3 sequences, about 16% seen once. Time point of the sample: newly diagnosed GD, antithyroid drugs for less than 3 months. After RNA was extracted from PBMCs, the TCR library was made from it. Sequencing used peripheral blood mononuclear cells (PBMCs), obtained at new diagnosis, from a patient treated with antithyroid drugs. These receptors were obtained from a female donor with Graves disease.

This clonotype was seen many times. The CDR3 reads CASSLSSAQETQYF. Written as DNA, the CDR3 is TGTGCCAGCAGCTTATCTAGCGCCCAAGAGACCCAGTACTTC. The V call is TRBV7-2, the J call TRBJ2-5, with TRBD2 as a possible D gene (6 bases). CDR1 is SGHTA, CDR2 FQGNSA, per germline. V lost 2 bases to trimming and J lost 1 base, with 8 bases between them. There are 14 residues in the CDR3.

The chain combines TRBV18 with TRBJ1-1; D is unresolved. Germline CDR1 KGHSH, CDR2 LQKENI. The CDR3 loop spans 16 amino acids. With 6 bases removed from V and 1 base from J, the gap between germline ends came to 18 bases. In nucleotides, the CDR3 is TGTGCCAGCTCTCCGACCCAAAGACCGGAGAACACTGAAGCTTTCTTT. The encoded protein is CASSPTQRPENTEAFF.

The V call is TRBV12-3 or TRBV12-4, the J call TRBJ1-1, with D maybe TRBD1 (5 bases). V was trimmed by 5 bases and J by 6 bases, leaving 16 bases between them. The CDR3 extends over 14 amino acids. The CDR3: CASSPTGGFAEAFF. CDR3 nucleotides: TGTGCCAGCAGTCCCACTGGGGGATTTGCTGAAGCTTTCTTT.

The chain links TRBV4-3 to TRBJ1-5, with a possible D match to TRBD1 (6 bases). Trimming removed 1 base at V and 5 bases at J, with 12 bases between. Germline CDR1 LGHNA, CDR2 YSLEER. This CDR3 spans 15 amino acids. The CDR3, as DNA: TGCGCCAGCAGCCAAGTAAGGGGGGTGGATCAGCCCCAGCATTTT. Its protein is CASSQVRGVDQPQHF.

This clonotype was counted only a few times. J is TRBJ2-2 and V is TRBV19; D assignment may be TRBD1 or TRBD2 (5 bases each). CDR1 is LNHDA, CDR2 SQIVND, per germline (reference sequence). CDR3 size: 16 residues. Trimming removed 10 bases from V and 0 bases from J, with 18 bases in between. CDR3 DNA: TGTGCCACCTACTCATTGGGGACCGCGAACACCGGGGAGCTGTTTTTT. Its translation is CATYSLGTANTGELFF. The full variable domain, with the rest looked up from reference TRBV19 and TRBJ2-2, is DGGITQSPKYLFRKEGQNVTLSCEQNLNHDAMYWYRQDPGQGLRLIYYSQIVNDFQKGDIAEGYSVSREKKESFPLTVTSAQKNPTAFYLCATYSLGTANTGELFFGEGSRLTVL.

The chain has TRBV7-2 and TRBJ1-4; perhaps TRBD1 as D (5 bases). Trimming took off 11 bases at V and 10 bases at J, with 17 bases between the two ends. The CDR3 sequence is 12 residues long. Germline CDR1 and CDR2: SGHTA and FQGNSA. The chain's CDR3 is CACSGDGGKLFF. In nucleotides, the CDR3 is TGTGCCTGCTCTGGGGACGGCGGAAAACTGTTTTTT.

This clonotype was counted ten times or more. At one end the junction does not follow the germline gene, possibly because of a read error. The chain employs TRBV7-2 and TRBJ1-4, with D perhaps matching TRBD1 (5 bases). CDR1 is SGHTA, CDR2 FQGNSA, per germline. This CDR3 comprises 14 residues. The CDR3 here is CASNLDSRVEKLFF. The CDR3 DNA sequence: TGTGCCAGCAACTTAGATAGCAGGGTTGAAAAACTGTTTTTT.

This chain links TRBV27 with TRBJ2-7, with D perhaps being TRBD1 or TRBD2 (5 bases each). V dropped 5 bases and J dropped 5 bases, with 19 bases sitting between them. Germline V gene data show CDR1 as MNHEY and CDR2 as SMNVEV (reference sequence). This CDR3 comprises 15 residues. CDR3 coding DNA: TGTGCCAGCAGTCCTCGGGACGGCAAGCGGCACGAGCAGTACTTC. Protein product: CASSPRDGKRHEQYF.

This chain uses TRBV7-9 with TRBJ1-4, with 7 positions matching TRBD1. This CDR3 spans 15 amino acids. Germline CDR1 reads SEHNR; CDR2 reads FQNEAQ (reference sequence). V lost 4 bases, J lost 8 bases, and 10 bases stayed unmatched. The CDR3 coding sequence is TGTGCCAGCAGCTCCCCTCAGGGGGGCGGAGAAAAACTGTTTTTT. Translation: CASSSPQGGGEKLFF.

This chain links TRBV6-2 or TRBV6-3 with TRBJ2-1; no reliable D call. This CDR3 spans 12 amino acids. The germline CDR1 and CDR2 sequences are MNHEY and SVGEGT. V dropped 2 bases and J dropped 6 bases, with 5 bases sitting between them. CDR3 protein: CASSYIVNEQFF. CDR3 nucleotide sequence: TGTGCCAGCAGTTACATTGTCAATGAGCAGTTCTTC.

This clonotype showed up just a few times. This chain uses TRBV6-5 with TRBJ1-2; tentatively, D is TRBD1 (5 bases). The CDR3 sequence is 13 residues long. Per germline, CDR1 MNHEY and CDR2 SVGAGI. Trimming stripped 2 bases from V and 10 bases from J, with 14 bases between. As DNA, the CDR3 is TGTGCCAGCAGTTACAGTTCAGGGTTTGACTACACCTTC. Translation: CASSYSSGFDYTF.

This clonotype showed up many times. This chain links TRBV14 with TRBJ1-1; 8 bases line up with TRBD1. V lost 4 bases and J lost 5; bases outside the gene matches: 9. This CDR3 comprises 15 residues. Germline CDR1 is SGHDN and CDR2 is FVKESK. The CDR3 nucleotides are TGTGCCAGCAGCCTCAGGGGGCTCGGTCTTACTGAAGCTTTCTTT. As protein: CASSLRGLGLTEAFF.

V and J are TRBV24-1 and TRBJ2-2; D might be TRBD1 (6 bases). Trimming stripped 4 bases from V and 5 bases from J, with 13 bases between. The CDR3 covers 15 residues. CDR1 is KGHDR, CDR2 SFDVKD, per germline. The DNA of the CDR3 is TGTGCCACCAGTGAATCGGGACATATGACCGGGGAGCTGTTTTTT. It yields the protein CATSESGHMTGELFF.

The sample holds many counts of this clonotype. This sequence joins TRBV6-1 and TRBJ1-1, with D perhaps matching TRBD1 (5 bases). The CDR3 length is 15 residues. Germline CDR1 MNHNS, CDR2 SASEGT. Trimming took 5 bases from V and 0 from J, leaving 13 bases between them. The CDR3 DNA reads as TGTGCCAGCAGTCCTCTGGACAAATTGAACACTGAAGCTTTCTTT. Its translation is CASSPLDKLNTEAFF.

The V call is TRBV7-2, the J call TRBJ2-3, with D maybe TRBD1 (6 bases). The germline V gene has CDR1 SGHTA and CDR2 FQGNSA. The V gene lost 5 bases and the J gene lost 2 bases, with 20 bases spanning the gap. The CDR3 extends over 17 amino acids. The CDR3, as DNA: TGTGCCAGCAGCCGGCTCGGGACAAACCAATACACAGATACGCAGTATTTT. Amino acids: CASSRLGTNQYTDTQYF.

This clonotype was seen repeatedly, ten times or more. The chain couples TRBV4-3 to TRBJ2-2; D is possibly TRBD2 (5 bases). V lost 0 bases to trimming and J lost 5 bases, with 7 bases between them. Germline V gene lookup returns CDR1 LGHNA and CDR2 YSLEER. The CDR3 has 14 residues. The CDR3 coding sequence is TGCGCCAGCAGCCAAGATCGGAGGACCGGGGAGCTGTTTTTT. Translated: CASSQDRRTGELFF.

This clonotype was seen at least ten times. This rearrangement joins TRBV6-5 to TRBJ1-2, with a possible D match to TRBD1 (5 bases). V was shortened by 2 bases and J by 8 bases, with 12 bases between the two germline ends. The CDR3 runs 13 residues. Germline V CDR1 and CDR2: MNHEY, SVGAGI. The CDR3 reads CASSYAGTGGYTF. The CDR3 coding sequence is TGTGCCAGCAGTTACGCAGGGACGGGGGGCTACACCTTC.

This clonotype was observed a handful of times. V gene TRBV4-3 combines with J gene TRBJ1-1; unclear D gene. Germline assignment: CDR1 LGHNA and CDR2 YSLEER. V lost 1 base and J lost 7, with 13 bases in between. The CDR3 extends over 14 amino acids. CDR3 sequence reads: CASSQGGGSREAFF. CDR3 nucleotides: TGCGCCAGCAGCCAAGGGGGAGGGTCCCGTGAAGCTTTCTTT.

This clonotype appeared many times. This chain links TRBV28 with TRBJ2-3; 8 nucleotides line up with TRBD1. This CDR3 contains 15 residues. The germline V gene has CDR1 MDHEN and CDR2 SYDVKM. The J segment lost 5 bases and the V segment lost 6 bases, leaving 10 bases of the junction unmatched. CDR3 sequence: CASSRGTGHRDTQYF. The CDR3 nucleotides are TGTGCCAGCAGCCGGGGGACAGGTCATCGAGATACGCAGTATTTT.

This clonotype was seen more than once but under ten times. The chain combines TRBV3-1 with TRBJ2-4; D tentatively fits TRBD1 or TRBD2 (7 bases each). The CDR3 has 18 amino acids. V lost 1 base, J lost 1 base, and 17 bases lay in between. Germline V lookup: CDR1 LGHDT, CDR2 YNNKEL (reference sequence). The CDR3 DNA follows: TGTGCCAGCAGCCAAGCTAGGGGAGGGGGCCGGGCCAAAAACATTCAGTACTTC. This sequence encodes CASSQARGGGRAKNIQYF.

This clonotype has at least ten counts. CDR3 protein: CASSYTPGTANYGYTF. For the CDR3, the DNA is TGTGCCAGCAGTTACACCCCCGGGACAGCTAACTATGGCTACACCTTC. The gene calls are TRBV6-5 and TRBJ1-2; TRBD1 matches at 7 bases. The J segment lost 0 bases and the V segment lost 2 bases, leaving 6 bases of the junction unmatched. Germline lookup yields CDR1 MNHEY and CDR2 SVGAGI. The CDR3 consists of 16 residues.

This clonotype was detected ten times or more. The J gene is TRBJ1-2, the V gene TRBV29-1; D perhaps matches TRBD1 (6 bases). V was shortened by 7 bases and J by 5 bases, with 17 bases between the two germline ends. Germline CDR1 and CDR2: SQVTM and ANQGSEA. This CDR3 is 13 amino acids long. The CDR3 region is CSDTGHSRYGYTF. Here the CDR3 DNA reads TGCAGCGACACGGGACACAGTCGATATGGCTACACCTTC.

A note on this clonotype: A much larger clone lies one base from this, so it may be a read error. This chain connects TRBV4-1 to TRBJ2-1; D may be TRBD1 (6 bases). Germline loops: CDR1 MGHRA, CDR2 YSYEKL. Deletions cut 1 base from V and 5 bases from J, with 12 bases between. The CDR3 contains 15 residues. The CDR3 nucleotides are TGCGCCAGCAGCCAAGTCCTAGGGGGTAACAATGAGCAGTTCTTC. Residues: CASSQVLGGNNEQFF.

The V call is TRBV7-6, the J call TRBJ1-2, with a weak D call TRBD1 (6 bases). Germline V gene lookup returns CDR1 SGHVS and CDR2 FNYEAQ. This CDR3 is built from 16 residues. The V end lost 3 bases, the J end lost 4 bases, and 18 bases lay between the germline ends. The DNA for the CDR3 is TGTGCCAGCAGCTTTACAGGGAATTTTCCCCTCTATGGCTACACCTTC. It codes for CASSFTGNFPLYGYTF.

This clonotype was observed at least ten times. The chain has TRBV20-1 and TRBJ2-3; D remains unclear. Trimming removed 0 bases from V and 2 bases from J, with 9 bases in between. The CDR3 consists of 14 residues. Germline CDR1 and CDR2: DFQATT and SNEGSKA (reference sequence). The CDR3 DNA follows: TGCAGTGCTAGAGATTGGGCCGACACAGATACGCAGTATTTT. Protein product: CSARDWADTDTQYF.

The J gene is TRBJ2-7, the V gene TRBV18, with 11 bases fitting TRBD2. The V gene's germline CDR1 is KGHSH and CDR2 LQKENI. This CDR3 spans 13 amino acids. With V trimmed by 5 bases and J by 6 bases, 3 bases remained unmatched. The CDR3 region has the DNA TGTGCCAGCTCAGCACTAGCGGGAGTCGAGCAGTACTTC. The encoded protein is CASSALAGVEQYF.

The V gene is TRBV12-3 or TRBV12-4, the J gene TRBJ1-1, with 12 bases aligning to TRBD1. CDR3 size: 17 residues. Trimming took 4 bases from V and 4 from J; bases not matched to a gene: 10. CDR3 sequence (DNA): TGTGCCAGCAGTTCCCCGGGACAGGGGGCTGGGTTCACTGAAGCTTTCTTT. The encoded protein is CASSSPGQGAGFTEAFF.

This clonotype has a count of ten or more. A junction boundary mismatches the germline segment, possibly from a read error. This chain joins TRBV5-1 and TRBJ2-2; no reliable D call. The CDR3 is made up of 14 amino acids. CDR1 and CDR2 from the germline V gene are SGHRS and YFSETQ. The CDR3: CASSLRRNTGELFF. As DNA, the CDR3 is TGTGCCAGCAGCTTAAGACGAAACACCGGGGAGCTGTTTTTT. The full variable domain, rest sourced from reference TRBV5-1 and TRBJ2-2, is KAGVTQTPRYLIKTRGQQVTLSCSPISGHRSVSWYQQTPGQGLQFLFEYFSETQRNKGNFPGRFSGRQFSNSRSEMNVSTLELGDSALYLCASSLRRNTGELFFGEGSRLTVL.

This clonotype was detected ten times or more. The J gene is TRBJ1-6, the V gene TRBV6-5; TRBD1 might be the D (5 bases). The CDR3 consists of 15 residues. Trimming removed 2 bases from V and 7 bases from J, with 12 bases in between. Germline V CDR1 and CDR2: MNHEY, SVGAGI. Here the CDR3 reads CASSYRQSPNSPLHF. The CDR3 DNA is TGTGCCAGCAGTTACAGACAGAGCCCGAATTCACCCCTCCACTTT.

This chain connects TRBV11-3 to TRBJ2-3, with a possible D match to TRBD2 (5 bases). This CDR3 is 12 amino acids long. V lost 0 bases, J lost 10 bases, and 8 bases lay in between. CDR1 is SGHNT and CDR2 is YENEEA in the germline V gene. The CDR3 loop is CASSLDRGAQYF. CDR3 DNA: TGTGCCAGCAGCTTAGATCGGGGAGCGCAGTATTTT.

This chain joins TRBV9 and TRBJ1-6; no reliable D call. Trimming removed 3 bases at V and 9 bases at J, with 10 bases between. This CDR3 region has 13 residues. The germline V gene has CDR1 SGDLS and CDR2 YYNGEE. The DNA of the CDR3 is TGTGCCAGCAGCGCCCTTAAACTTTCACCCCTCCACTTT. Translated, it gives CASSALKLSPLHF. Looking up the rest from reference TRBV9 and TRBJ1-6 gives the full variable domain: DSGVTQTPKHLITATGQRVTLRCSPRSGDLSVYWYQQSLDQGLQFLIQYYNGEERAKGNILERFSAQQFPDLHSELNLSSLELGDSALYFCASSALKLSPLHFGNGTRLTVT.

This clonotype was detected many times. The chain has TRBV11-2 and TRBJ1-1; D is unresolved. Trimming left V 5 bases short and J 1 base short, with 14 bases between. CDR3 length: 15 amino acids. Germline loops: CDR1 SGHAT, CDR2 FQNNGV. DNA of the CDR3: TGTGCCAGCAGCATATCCGGCCTGGGGAACACTGAAGCTTTCTTT. Translating gives CASSISGLGNTEAFF.